These 14 T cell receptor beta chains originate from one sample sequenced in a study of cytomegalovirus exposure and HLA in healthy donors. The PCR made use of 60 Vbeta and 13 Jbeta primers. Repertoires were generated with immunoSEQ multiplex PCR, while TCRdb's copy carries only in-frame clones and drops some. The sample shows approximately 190,000 clones, 65% to 90% of them seen only once. The specimen sequenced was PBMCs. These receptors came from a man between 40 and 49 years old in good health and CMV-seropositive.

The CDR3, as DNA: TGCGCCAGCAGCCAAGATTCATCAACAGGGTCTGGCTACACCTTC. Amino acids: CASSQDSSTGSGYTF. The chain carries TRBV4-3 and TRBJ1-2; the D gene is possibly TRBD1 (6 bases). This CDR3 comprises 15 residues. Trimming removed 0 bases from V and 7 bases from J, with 15 bases in between. Germline CDR1 and CDR2: LGHNA and YSLEER.

This chain links TRBV19 with TRBJ1-4; possible D gene TRBD1, 5 bases. V lost 4 bases to trimming and J lost 5 bases, with 11 bases between them. The CDR3 sequence is 14 residues long. Germline V gene lookup returns CDR1 LNHDA and CDR2 SQIVND (reference sequence). The CDR3 DNA follows: TGTGCCAGTAGTACAGGGTTCAAGAATGAAAAACTGTTTTTT. Its protein is CASSTGFKNEKLFF.

The V and J genes are TRBV27 and TRBJ2-7; 14 bases match TRBD2. CDR1 is MNHEY and CDR2 is SMNVEV in the germline V gene (reference sequence). With V trimmed by 5 bases and J by 7 bases, 7 bases remained unmatched. The CDR3 extends over 15 amino acids. CDR3 nucleotide sequence: TGTGCCAGCAGTCCCCTGACTAGCGGGGGGGGTGAGCAGTACTTC. Translated: CASSPLTSGGGEQYF.

The chain employs TRBV7-2 and TRBJ2-7, with no clear D. The CDR3 runs 14 residues. V lost 1 base to trimming and J lost 1 base, with 8 bases between them. CDR1 SGHTA and CDR2 FQGNSA come from the germline V gene. The DNA for the CDR3 is TGTGCCAGCAGCTTAGGGGCCCCGTCCTACGAGCAGTACTTC. Its protein product is CASSLGAPSYEQYF.

Comment on this clone: The same CDR3 arises from other DNA sequences in this sample as well. The chain recombines TRBV9 with TRBJ1-3; weak D call: TRBD1 (6 bases). CDR3 length equals 13 residues. Deletions cut 0 bases from V and 6 bases from J, with 7 bases between. The germline gives CDR1 SGDLS, CDR2 YYNGEE. This CDR3 reads CASSVAGANTIYF. For the CDR3, the DNA is TGTGCCAGCAGCGTAGCAGGGGCAAACACCATATATTTT.

This clone was recorded a few times. The gene calls are TRBV10-3 and TRBJ2-7; perhaps TRBD2 as D (6 bases). The CDR3 runs 13 residues. Germline CDR1 ENHRY, CDR2 SYGVKD. Trimming cost V 8 bases and J 3 bases, with 14 bases left between them. DNA for the CDR3: TGTGCCATCCTTCGCGGGACGGACTACGAGCAGTACTTC. Translation: CAILRGTDYEQYF.

The chain combines TRBV5-4 with TRBJ1-3; possibly TRBD1 for D (6 bases). The V end lost 4 bases, the J end lost 4 bases, and 15 bases lay between the germline ends. Germline CDR1 and CDR2: SGHNT and YYREEE (reference sequence). The CDR3 is 15 amino acids. The CDR3 bases are TGTGCCAGCAGCGGCTCGACAGGCCGCGGAAACACCATATATTTT. Its translation is CASSGSTGRGNTIYF.

This sequence joins TRBV23-1 and TRBJ1-5, with TRBD1 matching 9 bases. TRBV23-1 is assigned to the ORF class and has an uncertain function. The J segment lost 4 bases and the V segment lost 5 bases, leaving 21 bases of the junction unmatched. There are 20 residues in the CDR3. CDR3 coding DNA: TGCGCCAGCAGTTCGCTAACAGTTGGTAACAGGGGGCCGAGAAATCAGCCCCAGCATTTT. As protein: CASSSLTVGNRGPRNQPQHF.

This clone was seen a handful of times. This chain links TRBV7-6 with TRBJ2-7, with 11 bases that match TRBD2. Per germline, CDR1 SGHVS and CDR2 FNYEAQ. The trim removed 1 base at V and 2 bases at J, leaving 7 bases unmatched. CDR3 size: 17 residues. CDR3 in amino acids: CASSLVELAGGPYEQYF. CDR3 in DNA: TGTGCCAGCAGCTTAGTGGAGCTAGCGGGGGGTCCCTACGAGCAGTACTTC.

This chain links TRBV5-1 with TRBJ2-5; 7 bases line up with TRBD2. The V gene's germline CDR1 is SGHRS and CDR2 YFSETQ. V lost 4 bases to trimming and J lost 5 bases; unmatched junction nucleotides: 8. CDR3 length: 14 amino acids. The DNA of the CDR3 is TGCGCCAGCAGCCCCCCGGGGAGGGAGGAGACCCAGTACTTC. It translates to CASSPPGREETQYF.

CDR3 amino acids: CASSLTGKDTGELFF. CDR3 bases: TGTGCCAGCAGCTTGACAGGGAAGGACACCGGGGAGCTGTTTTTT. The chain is built from TRBV5-5 and TRBJ2-2, with a tentative D call TRBD1 (6 bases). CDR1 and CDR2 from the germline V gene are SGHKS and YYEKEE (reference sequence). V dropped 1 base and J dropped 3 bases, with 10 bases sitting between them. The CDR3 contains 15 residues.

In this sample, this clone turned up a few times. V gene TRBV29-1 combines with J gene TRBJ1-2; TRBD1 might be the D (5 bases). The CDR3 is made up of 13 amino acids. CDR1 is SQVTM, CDR2 ANQGSEA, per germline. V was pared by 4 bases and J by 1 base, with 10 bases between. The CDR3 DNA reads TGCAGCGTTGGGGGACTTTTTAACTATGGCTACACCTTC. Protein product: CSVGGLFNYGYTF. Variable domain in full (rest from reference TRBV29-1 and TRBJ1-2): SAVISQKPSRDICQRGTSLTIQCQVDSQVTMMFWYRQQPGQSLTLIATANQGSEATYESGFVIDKFPISRPNLTFSTLTVSNMSPEDSSIYLCSVGGLFNYGYTFGSGTRLTVV.

The chain couples TRBV9 to TRBJ2-1, with a possible D match to TRBD2 (5 bases). The CDR3 has 15 residues. Per the germline V gene, CDR1 is SGDLS and CDR2 is YYNGEE. Trimming pared 4 bases from V and 3 bases from J, leaving 14 bases between. CDR3 DNA sequence: TGTGCCAGCAGCCCTTCTAGCCCCAGCTACAATGAGCAGTTCTTC. Encoded protein: CASSPSSPSYNEQFF.

The V call is TRBV5-4, the J call TRBJ1-2; tentatively, D is TRBD1 (6 bases). V lost 1 base and J 4 bases, leaving 14 bases between the germline ends. The CDR3 totals 15 residues. Germline V gene data show CDR1 as SGHNT and CDR2 as YYREEE (reference sequence). The CDR3 DNA sequence: TGTGCCAGCAGCTTGTCTTCCCGGACAGTCTATGGCTACACCTTC. Residues: CASSLSSRTVYGYTF.